These 13 T cell receptor beta chains share one sample of origin, sequenced in a study of T and B cells in COVID-19 patients. Blood genomic DNA input for TRB amplification was roughly 230-550 ng. Multiplex PCR with BIOMED2 TRB-A/B primer pools amplified TRB rearrangements. TCRdb reprocessed the multiplex PCR reads with MiXCR, giving one entry per CDR3 protein. The table has roughly 4,100 distinct CDR3 sequences, roughly 26% seen once. Source material: blood. Receptor source: a human donor with active COVID-19.

By sample share, this clonotype is medium-sized. V is TRBV15 and J is TRBJ2-7; perhaps D is TRBD1 or TRBD2 (5 bases each). Germline CDR1 reads LNHNV; CDR2 reads YYDKDF (reference sequence). Trimming left V 0 bases short and J 2 bases short, with 8 bases between. The CDR3 contains 14 residues. The CDR3 loop reads CATSRDKGPYEQYF. The CDR3 nucleotides are TGTGCCACCAGCAGAGATAAGGGACCCTACGAGCAGTACTTC.

By share, this clonotype counts as medium-sized. The gene calls are TRBV27 and TRBJ2-1, with 11 nucleotides matching TRBD2. This CDR3 region has 15 residues. The V gene end was trimmed by 6 bases and the J gene end by 4 bases; junction bases not matched to a gene: 5. Looked up from germline, CDR1 is MNHEY and CDR2 is SMNVEV (reference sequence). The chain's CDR3 is CASRPGLADYNEQFF. DNA for the CDR3: TGTGCCAGCAGGCCGGGACTAGCGGATTACAATGAGCAGTTCTTC.

This clonotype is labeled as medium-sized. V usage is TRBV6-5 and J usage is TRBJ1-4, with D tentatively TRBD1 (5 bases). Trimming left V 1 base short and J 5 bases short, with 11 bases between. Germline V lookup: CDR1 MNHEY, CDR2 SVGAGI. The CDR3 extends over 15 amino acids. DNA of the CDR3: TGTGCCAGCAGTTACTTCGGGACCTACAATGAAAAACTGTTTTTT. It specifies CASSYFGTYNEKLFF.

This clonotype is medium-sized (0.01 to 0.1%) in the sample. The chain is built from TRBV12-3 or TRBV12-4 and TRBJ2-3; the D is unclear. The CDR3 is made up of 11 amino acids. The V end lost 4 bases, the J end lost 5 bases, and 4 bases lay between the germline ends. CDR3 coding DNA: TGTGCCAGCAGTTATGTAGATACGCAGTATTTT. This encodes CASSYVDTQYF.

This clonotype was counted a few times. The chain combines TRBV4-2 with TRBJ2-1; 7 bases align to TRBD1. This CDR3 is 13 amino acids long. The V gene end was trimmed by 0 bases and the J gene end by 10 bases; junction bases not matched to a gene: 3. CDR1 and CDR2 (germline): LGHNA, YNFKEQ. The DNA of the CDR3 is TGTGCCAGCAGCCAAGATACAGGGGCAGAGCAGTTCTTC. Its translation is CASSQDTGAEQFF.

V gene TRBV30 combines with J gene TRBJ1-1, with D uncertain. Germline CDR1 GTSNPN, CDR2 SVGIG (reference sequence). Trimming stripped 3 bases from V and 3 bases from J, with 2 bases between. This CDR3 spans 10 amino acids. The CDR3 region is CAWSYTEAFF. In nucleotides, the CDR3 is TGTGCCTGGAGCTACACTGAAGCTTTCTTT. The full variable domain, in which reference TRBV30 and TRBJ1-1 provide the parts outside the CDR3, is SQTIHQWPATLVQPVGSPLSLECTVEGTSNPNLYWYRQAAGRGLQLLFYSVGIGQISSEVPQNLSASRPQDRQFILSSKKLLLSDSGFYLCAWSYTEAFFGQGTRLTVV.

The chain employs TRBV12-3 or TRBV12-4 and TRBJ1-1; D is possibly TRBD1 (5 bases). With 5 bases removed from V and 6 bases from J, the gap between germline ends came to 13 bases. The CDR3 runs 13 residues. The CDR3 nucleotides read TGTGCCAGCAGTCTCCAGGGCCTCCCTGAAGCTTTCTTT. Translation gives CASSLQGLPEAFF.

This chain links TRBV12-3 or TRBV12-4 with TRBJ2-5; the D gene is possibly TRBD1 (6 bases). This CDR3 is 17 amino acids long. V gave up 2 bases and J gave up 1 base, with 17 bases separating them. The CDR3 DNA reads as TGTGCCAGCAGTTTAAGGGGCCTCAGGACAGCCCAAGAGACCCAGTACTTC. Protein sequence: CASSLRGLRTAQETQYF.

The chain combines TRBV7-9 with TRBJ1-1; D is unresolved. The CDR3 extends over 12 amino acids. Trimming took 5 bases from V and 8 from J, leaving 12 bases between them. Per germline, CDR1 SEHNR and CDR2 FQNEAQ (reference sequence). The chain's CDR3 is CASSAIIGEAFF. The DNA for the CDR3 is TGTGCCAGCAGCGCGATTATTGGGGAAGCTTTCTTT.

This chain links TRBV20-1 with TRBJ2-1; 11 bases are shared with TRBD2. V shed 0 bases and J 6 bases; nucleotides not matched to a gene: 4. Germline CDR1 DFQATT, CDR2 SNEGSKA (reference sequence). The CDR3 spans 15 residues. The CDR3 loop reads CSARDGTSGFNEQFF. In nucleotides, the CDR3 is TGCAGTGCTAGAGACGGGACTAGCGGCTTCAATGAGCAGTTCTTC.

Sample share makes this clonotype medium-sized. This chain uses TRBV18 with TRBJ2-1; a possible D gene is TRBD2 (5 bases). The CDR3 is made up of 13 amino acids. CDR1 KGHSH and CDR2 LQKENI come from the germline V gene. Trimming stripped 2 bases from V and 9 bases from J, with 11 bases between. CDR3 in amino acids: CASSPAREAEQFF. Written as DNA, the CDR3 is TGTGCCAGCTCACCAGCCCGGGAAGCTGAGCAGTTCTTC.

This clonotype rates as medium-sized. J is TRBJ2-1 and V is TRBV18; 10 nucleotides agree with TRBD2. The CDR3 contains 17 residues. CDR1 KGHSH and CDR2 LQKENI come from the germline V gene. V dropped 3 bases and J dropped 5; count of bases not matched to a gene: 10. The CDR3 spells CASSPVSSGRVNNEQFF. In DNA, the CDR3 is TGTGCCAGCTCACCGGTCAGCAGCGGGAGGGTCAACAATGAGCAGTTCTTC.

This clonotype was seen once. The rearrangement uses TRBV20-1 and TRBJ1-1, with TRBD1 identical over 11 bases. The CDR3 covers 18 residues. Germline V gene sequence: CDR1 DFQATT, CDR2 SNEGSKA (reference sequence). V dropped 4 bases and J dropped 0; count of bases not matched to a gene: 13. In nucleotides, the CDR3 is TGCAGTGCTATCGACTTCGCCGGGACAGGGGGTATGAACACTGAAGCTTTCTTT. As protein: CSAIDFAGTGGMNTEAFF.